The 15 T cell receptor beta chains below come from one sample, sequenced in a study of shared clonotypes between healthy human individuals. The table came from immunoSEQ multiplex PCR; TCRdb's copy has only in-frame clones and leaves some out. The repertoire consists of about 1.5 million clones, with roughly 95% occurring once and the leading ten covering about 1%. Source material: naive CD4+ T cells sorted from blood. As to subset: CD45RA+ positively selected. All receptors derive from a man aged 30-40 years in good health.

The gene calls are TRBV5-1 and TRBJ1-1; D unclear. V lost 7 bases, J lost 1 base, and 11 bases lay in between. The CDR3 has 13 amino acids. Germline lookup yields CDR1 SGHRS and CDR2 YFSETQ. The CDR3 spells CASHMERNTEAFF. CDR3 coding DNA: TGCGCCAGCCACATGGAGCGGAACACTGAAGCTTTCTTT.

J is TRBJ1-2 and V is TRBV7-2, with TRBD1 as a possible D gene (6 bases). Germline-derived CDR1 and CDR2 are SGHTA and FQGNSA. The CDR3 is made up of 15 amino acids. V dropped 2 bases and J dropped 3 bases, with 13 bases sitting between them. In DNA form, the CDR3 reads TGTGCCAGCAGCTTAACCACCGCAGGGGACTATGGCTACACCTTC. This translates into CASSLTTAGDYGYTF.

The chain employs TRBV6-1 and TRBJ1-4, with D maybe TRBD1 (5 bases). The CDR3 consists of 14 residues. Trimming removed 0 bases at V and 10 bases at J, with 12 bases between. The germline V gene has CDR1 MNHNS and CDR2 SASEGT. Written as DNA, the CDR3 is TGTGCCAGCAGTGAAGCGCGATACGGGGGAAAACTGTTTTTT. Translation: CASSEARYGGKLFF.

This chain uses TRBV7-2 with TRBJ1-1; no reliable D call. The CDR3 runs 14 residues. Trimming removed 9 bases at V and 6 bases at J, with 20 bases between. Germline CDR1 is SGHTA and CDR2 is FQGNSA. The CDR3 bases are TGTGCCAGTAGCGAACTGGGTCGCCTATCTGAAGCTTTCTTT. Translation: CASSELGRLSEAFF.

The V and J genes are TRBV28 and TRBJ2-7, with 8 bases aligning to TRBD2. This CDR3 has 14 residues. Germline V lookup: CDR1 MDHEN, CDR2 SYDVKM. The junction had 11 bases not matched to a gene; V was cut back by 6 bases and J by 7 bases. The CDR3 nucleotides are TGTGCCAGCAGAACCGGGACTAGGTCCGGAGAGCAGTACTTC. The encoded protein is CASRTGTRSGEQYF. The complete variable domain, with remaining parts taken from reference TRBV28 and TRBJ2-7, reads DVKVTQSSRYLVKRTGEKVFLECVQDMDHENMFWYRQDPGLGLRLIYFSYDVKMKEKGDIPEGYSVSREKKERFSLILESASTNQTSMYLCASRTGTRSGEQYFGPGTRLTVT.

CDR3 in DNA: TGTGCCAGCAGCAAAGGGAAGCGTGGGGCCAACGTCCTGACTTTC. Translating gives CASSKGKRGANVLTF. This sequence joins TRBV21-1 and TRBJ2-6; the table's TRBD2 call for D was not verified on the DNA. TRBV21-1 is a documented pseudogene. The CDR3 runs 15 residues.

The CDR3 reads CASNRGPNTEAFF. In DNA form, the CDR3 reads TGTGCCAGCAACAGAGGACCGAACACTGAAGCTTTCTTT. This rearrangement joins TRBV7-9 to TRBJ1-1; D is unclear. The germline CDR1 and CDR2 sequences are SEHNR and FQNEAQ (reference sequence). The CDR3 is 13 amino acids. Trimming pared 7 bases from V and 1 base from J, leaving 10 bases between.

The V call is TRBV30, the J call TRBJ2-7; TRBD1 matches 8 bases. The V gene's germline CDR1 is GTSNPN and CDR2 SVGIG (reference sequence). CDR3 length equals 14 residues. V gave up 4 bases and J gave up 1 base; unmatched junction bases: 6. The CDR3 DNA is TGTGCCTGGAATAGGGGACAGGTATCCTACGAGCAGTACTTC. Translation: CAWNRGQVSYEQYF.

CDR3 sequence: CSARALAGQFF. The CDR3 region has the DNA TGCAGTGCTAGAGCCCTAGCGGGACAGTTCTTC. The rearrangement uses TRBV20-1 and TRBJ2-1; TRBD2 matches 9 bases. The germline gives CDR1 DFQATT, CDR2 SNEGSKA (reference sequence). The ends lost 1 base at V and 13 bases at J; junction bases unmatched: 2. The length of the CDR3 is 11 residues.

This chain joins TRBV11-3 and TRBJ2-2; 12 bases agree with TRBD2. CDR1 is SGHNT, CDR2 YENEEA, per germline. The CDR3 has 16 residues. V lost 4 bases, J lost 4 bases, and 4 bases stayed unmatched. Written as DNA, the CDR3 is TGTGCCAGCAGCTCCCGGACTAGCGGGGCCACCGGGGAGCTGTTTTTT. This translates into CASSSRTSGATGELFF. The complete variable domain, with remaining parts taken from reference TRBV11-3 and TRBJ2-2, reads EAGVVQSPRYKIIEKKQPVAFWCNPISGHNTLYWYLQNLGQGPELLIRYENEEAVDDSQLPKDRFSAERLKGVDSTLKIQPAELGDSAVYLCASSSRTSGATGELFFGEGSRLTVL.

V is TRBV5-6 and J is TRBJ2-7; D not certain. From germline, CDR1 is SGHDT and CDR2 YYEEEE. V lost 0 bases and J lost 5, with 9 bases in between. CDR3 length equals 13 residues. The CDR3 DNA follows: TGTGCCAGCAGCTTGGGGTCGTCGAACGAGCAGTACTTC. This codes for CASSLGSSNEQYF.

V gene TRBV5-1 combines with J gene TRBJ1-5; D perhaps matches TRBD1 (5 bases). CDR3 length: 13 amino acids. The germline V gene has CDR1 SGHRS and CDR2 YFSETQ. Deletions cut 1 base from V and 8 bases from J, with 10 bases between. The CDR3 reads CASSLNGAEPQHF. The CDR3 DNA sequence: TGCGCCAGCAGCTTGAACGGGGCTGAGCCCCAGCATTTT.

The chain combines TRBV2 with TRBJ2-2; a possible D gene is TRBD2 (5 bases). Germline values: CDR1 SNHLY, CDR2 FYNNEI. V was trimmed by 7 bases and J by 8 bases, leaving 29 bases between them. The length of the CDR3 is 18 residues. In nucleotides, the CDR3 is TGTGCCAGCATCCCGGGTCTTTCGGTCCGGACTCCGGCTGGGGAGCTGTTTTTT. It encodes CASIPGLSVRTPAGELFF.

The CDR3 DNA sequence: TGCGCCAGCAGCTTGATTAGCGTCTCCTACGAGCAGTACTTC. Amino acids: CASSLISVSYEQYF. This rearrangement joins TRBV5-1 to TRBJ2-7, with a possible D match to TRBD2 (5 bases). CDR3 length equals 14 residues. Germline V gene lookup returns CDR1 SGHRS and CDR2 YFSETQ. The germline V and J ends were trimmed by 1 base and 0 bases, with 8 bases remaining between them.

The sample holds one count of this clone. The chain joins TRBV5-4 to TRBJ1-1; D ambiguous. From germline, CDR1 is SGHNT and CDR2 YYREEE (reference sequence). V lost 5 bases to trimming and J lost 4 bases, with 12 bases between them. The CDR3 is 13 residues long. In DNA form, the CDR3 reads TGTGCCAGCAGGGCAGGAATAACCACTGAAGCTTTCTTT. This encodes CASRAGITTEAFF.